This passage covers 20 T cell receptor beta chains from one sample sequenced in a study of blood T cell repertoires in COVID-19. Libraries were prepared by immunoSEQ multiplex PCR; TCRdb keeps only in-frame clonotypes and omits some of them. Of 90,000 or so clones in the sample, around four fifths are singletons; the top ten hold about an eighth. The source material was peripheral blood. The receptors originated from a human donor in a cohort sampled during active COVID-19.

This rearrangement joins TRBV5-1 to TRBJ2-3; TRBD2 matches at 15 bases. V shed 4 bases and J 6 bases; nucleotides not matched to a gene: 12. Germline CDR1 is SGHRS and CDR2 is YFSETQ. The CDR3 spans 18 residues. CDR3 in amino acids: CASSGPGLAGGTADTQYF. The CDR3 DNA reads as TGCGCCAGCAGCGGACCGGGACTAGCGGGGGGCACGGCCGATACGCAGTATTTT.

This rearrangement joins TRBV11-2 to TRBJ1-1; TRBD1 might be the D (5 bases). This CDR3 is built from 12 residues. Germline values: CDR1 SGHAT, CDR2 FQNNGV. Trimming removed 5 bases from V and 9 bases from J, with 13 bases in between. The CDR3 DNA sequence: TGTGCCAGCAGCCTAGGCGGGACCAAAGCTTTCTTT. It specifies CASSLGGTKAFF.

This sequence joins TRBV30 and TRBJ2-4; TRBD1 is a possible D gene (5 bases). V dropped 1 base and J dropped 0 bases, with 10 bases sitting between them. The CDR3 contains 15 residues. Germline lookup yields CDR1 GTSNPN and CDR2 SVGIG (reference sequence). The chain's CDR3 is CAWSASRVAKNIQYF. CDR3 coding DNA: TGTGCCTGGAGTGCTTCCAGGGTAGCCAAAAACATTCAGTACTTC.

The chain is built from TRBV10-3 and TRBJ2-3; the D gene is possibly TRBD1 (6 bases). V lost 4 bases and J 1 base, leaving 12 bases between the germline ends. Germline V CDR1 and CDR2: ENHRY, SYGVKD. This CDR3 region has 15 residues. CDR3 sequence reads: CAISAGHSGTDTQYF. In nucleotides, the CDR3 is TGTGCCATCAGTGCGGGACATTCGGGCACAGATACGCAGTATTTT.

The chain couples TRBV6-6 to TRBJ2-3; D gene unclear. Trimming cost V 5 bases and J 0 bases, with 15 bases left between them. CDR1 and CDR2 from the germline V gene are MNHNY and SVGAGI (reference sequence). The CDR3 length is 16 residues. This CDR3 reads CASSRLRFGSTDTQYF. CDR3 nucleotide sequence: TGTGCCAGCAGTCGACTTCGATTCGGTAGCACAGATACGCAGTATTTT.

The chain recombines TRBV19 with TRBJ2-3, with D tentatively TRBD1 (5 bases). CDR1 and CDR2 from the germline V gene are LNHDA and SQIVND (reference sequence). The CDR3 is 14 residues long. V was cut by 7 bases and J by 3 bases, with 14 bases left in between. The CDR3 protein is CASTPQAWTDTQYF. The CDR3 region has the DNA TGTGCCAGTACCCCACAGGCATGGACAGATACGCAGTATTTT.

This clone was counted once. This rearrangement joins TRBV5-6 to TRBJ1-4; D is perhaps TRBD1 (5 bases). V was cut by 2 bases and J by 5 bases, with 19 bases left in between. Germline loops: CDR1 SGHDT, CDR2 YYEEEE. The CDR3 is 17 amino acids. The CDR3: CASSFFLGQGSNEKLFF. As DNA, the CDR3 is TGTGCCAGCAGCTTCTTTCTGGGTCAGGGTTCAAATGAAAAACTGTTTTTT.

CDR3 residues: CASSSRTGDQPQHF. CDR3 coding DNA: TGTGCCAGCAGTTCTAGGACAGGTGATCAGCCCCAGCATTTT. V usage is TRBV28 and J usage is TRBJ1-5, with 7 nucleotides matching TRBD1. The CDR3 consists of 14 residues. The ends lost 4 bases at V and 5 bases at J; junction bases unmatched: 5. CDR1 is MDHEN, CDR2 SYDVKM, per germline.

This rearrangement joins TRBV3-1 (or the pseudogene TRBV3-2) to TRBJ2-7; 10 bases agree with TRBD2. The length of the CDR3 is 16 residues. Germline V gene lookup returns CDR1 LGHDT and CDR2 YNNKEL (reference sequence). Trimming took 4 bases from V and 0 from J; bases not matched to a gene: 6. CDR3 in DNA: TGTGCCAGCAGCCGATCTAGCGGGAGTTACTCCTACGAGCAGTACTTC. Translation gives CASSRSSGSYSYEQYF.

This chain uses TRBV10-1 with TRBJ2-7; 7 nucleotides line up with TRBD1. From germline, CDR1 is WNHNN and CDR2 SYGVQD (reference sequence). V gave up 6 bases and J gave up 6 bases; unmatched junction bases: 14. CDR3 length: 15 residues. Written as DNA, the CDR3 is TGCGCCAGCAGCCTAGACAGGGAGCTTATGGGCGAGCAGTACTTC. Translated: CASSLDRELMGEQYF.

This clone was counted a single time. The chain couples TRBV28 to TRBJ1-4; 9 positions match TRBD1. There are 14 residues in the CDR3. Unmatched junction bases numbered 6, after V lost 1 base and J lost 12 bases. Germline lookup yields CDR1 MDHEN and CDR2 SYDVKM. CDR3 protein: CASSLSTGGWELFF. As DNA, the CDR3 is TGTGCCAGCAGTTTATCCACAGGGGGCTGGGAACTGTTTTTT.

The chain uses TRBV27 and TRBJ1-1; TRBD1 matches at 7 bases. Trimming cost V 6 bases and J 4 bases; bases outside gene matches: 5. CDR1 and CDR2 (germline): MNHEY, SMNVEV (reference sequence). This CDR3 comprises 13 residues. The CDR3 DNA reads as TGTGCCAGCAGGCTGACAGGGCTCACTGAAGCTTTCTTT. This encodes CASRLTGLTEAFF.

The CDR3 region has the DNA TGTGCCAGCAGCGCCAACAGGGGGATGACAGATACGCAGTATTTT. As protein: CASSANRGMTDTQYF. The chain links TRBV5-8 to TRBJ2-3; TRBD1 matches 8 bases. Germline V lookup: CDR1 SGHTS, CDR2 YDEGEE. Losses at the gene ends were 4 bases for V and 3 bases for J; bases not matched to a gene: 7. The CDR3 spans 15 residues.

V is TRBV2 and J is TRBJ1-4; possibly TRBD1 for D (6 bases). Trimming stripped 7 bases from V and 1 base from J, with 13 bases between. Looked up from germline, CDR1 is SNHLY and CDR2 is FYNNEI. The CDR3 is made up of 15 amino acids. The CDR3 region is CASTAGGRTNEKLFF. The CDR3 nucleotides are TGTGCCAGCACGGCGGGGGGGCGAACTAATGAAAAACTGTTTTTT.

The V call is TRBV6-5, the J call TRBJ2-3; 10 bases line up with TRBD1. Germline V gene lookup returns CDR1 MNHEY and CDR2 SVGAGI. The CDR3 has 14 amino acids. Trimming cost V 6 bases and J 4 bases; bases outside gene matches: 4. The CDR3 region is CASRRDRGADTQYF. The CDR3 DNA reads TGTGCCAGCAGAAGGGACAGGGGAGCAGATACGCAGTATTTT.

The genes are TRBV4-1 and TRBJ1-5; 8 bases are a match to TRBD1. The CDR3 has 17 amino acids. With V trimmed by 1 base and J by 5 bases, 10 bases remained unmatched. CDR1 is MGHRA, CDR2 YSYEKL, per germline. CDR3 loop: CASSQVGGQGLYQPQHF. The CDR3 nucleotides are TGCGCCAGCAGCCAAGTTGGCGGACAGGGTTTGTATCAGCCCCAGCATTTT.

The CDR3 loop reads CASSESGSSGNTIYF. The CDR3, as DNA: TGTGCCAGCAGCGAGTCGGGGAGCTCTGGAAACACCATATATTTT. The chain carries TRBV9 and TRBJ1-3; no clear D gene. Deletions cut 3 bases from V and 0 bases from J, with 10 bases between. The CDR3 spans 15 residues. The V gene's germline CDR1 is SGDLS and CDR2 YYNGEE.

The V and J genes are TRBV7-8 and TRBJ1-4; D not resolved. From germline, CDR1 is SGHVS and CDR2 FQNEAQ. This CDR3 comprises 14 residues. The germline V and J ends were trimmed by 5 bases and 4 bases, with 11 bases remaining between them. The CDR3, as DNA: TGTGCCAGCAGCGGGCAGACCTTTAATGAAAAACTGTTTTTT. Translation gives CASSGQTFNEKLFF.

This clone has a single count. The rearrangement joins TRBV25-1 to TRBJ1-1; 7 nucleotides agree with TRBD1. The CDR3 totals 15 residues. Germline lookup yields CDR1 MGHDK and CDR2 SYGVNS. The junction had 10 bases not matched to a gene; V was cut back by 6 bases and J by 3 bases. Here the CDR3 reads CASRQTGVGDTEAFF. In DNA form, the CDR3 reads TGTGCCAGCAGACAAACAGGGGTGGGGGACACTGAAGCTTTCTTT.

The chain links TRBV28 to TRBJ1-4; TRBD1 aligns across 7 bases. After removal of 4 bases from V and 5 bases from J, the junction contained 1 base not matched to a gene. CDR3 length: 13 amino acids. Germline loops: CDR1 MDHEN, CDR2 SYDVKM. CDR3 coding DNA: TGTGCCAGCAGTTCAGGGGGAAATGAAAAACTGTTTTTT. It codes for CASSSGGNEKLFF.